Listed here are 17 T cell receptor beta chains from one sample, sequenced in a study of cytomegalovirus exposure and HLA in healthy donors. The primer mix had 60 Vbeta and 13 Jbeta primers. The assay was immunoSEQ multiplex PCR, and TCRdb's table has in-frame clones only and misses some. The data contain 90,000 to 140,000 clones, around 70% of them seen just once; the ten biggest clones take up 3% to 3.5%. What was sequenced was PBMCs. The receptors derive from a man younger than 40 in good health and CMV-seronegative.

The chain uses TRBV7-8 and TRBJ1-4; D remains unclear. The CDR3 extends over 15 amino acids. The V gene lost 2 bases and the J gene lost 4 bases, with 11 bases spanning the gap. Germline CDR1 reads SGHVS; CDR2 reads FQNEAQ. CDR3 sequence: CASSLNRGHNEKLFF. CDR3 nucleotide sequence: TGTGCCAGCAGCTTAAATCGCGGGCATAATGAAAAACTGTTTTTT. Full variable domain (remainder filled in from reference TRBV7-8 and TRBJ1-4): GAGVSQSPRYKVAKRGQDVALRCDPISGHVSLFWYQQALGQGPEFLTYFQNEAQLDKSGLPSDRFFAERPEGSVSTLKIQRTQQEDSAVYLCASSLNRGHNEKLFFGSGTQLSVL.

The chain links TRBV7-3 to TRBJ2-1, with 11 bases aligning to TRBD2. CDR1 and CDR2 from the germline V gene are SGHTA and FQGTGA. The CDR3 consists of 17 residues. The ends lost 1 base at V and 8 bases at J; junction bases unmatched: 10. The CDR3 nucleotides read TGTGCCAGCAGCTTAAGGGGGACTAGCGGTGGGGGGCATGAGCAGTTCTTC. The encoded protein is CASSLRGTSGGGHEQFF.

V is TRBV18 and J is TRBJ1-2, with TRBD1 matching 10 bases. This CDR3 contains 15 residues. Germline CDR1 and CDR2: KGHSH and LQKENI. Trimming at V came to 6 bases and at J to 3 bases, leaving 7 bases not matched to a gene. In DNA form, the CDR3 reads TGTGCCAGCTCTCTCTCCGGGACAGGGGACTATGGCTACACCTTC. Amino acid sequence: CASSLSGTGDYGYTF.

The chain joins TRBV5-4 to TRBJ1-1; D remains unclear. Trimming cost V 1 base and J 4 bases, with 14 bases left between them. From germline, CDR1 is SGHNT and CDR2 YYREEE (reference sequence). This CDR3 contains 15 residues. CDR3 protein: CASSLRGVGFTEAFF. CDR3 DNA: TGTGCCAGCAGCTTGCGCGGGGTTGGTTTCACTGAAGCTTTCTTT.

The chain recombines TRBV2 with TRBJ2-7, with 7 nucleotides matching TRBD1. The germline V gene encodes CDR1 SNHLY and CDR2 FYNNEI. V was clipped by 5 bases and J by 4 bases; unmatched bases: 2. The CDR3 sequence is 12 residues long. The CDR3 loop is CASSTTGYEQYF. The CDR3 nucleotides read TGTGCCAGCAGTACGACAGGGTACGAGCAGTACTTC.

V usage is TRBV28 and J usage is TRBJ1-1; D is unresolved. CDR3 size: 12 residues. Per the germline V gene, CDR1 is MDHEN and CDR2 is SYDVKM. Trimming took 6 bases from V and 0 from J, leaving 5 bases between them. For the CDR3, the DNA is TGTGCCAGCAGCGTTATGAACACTGAAGCTTTCTTT. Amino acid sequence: CASSVMNTEAFF.

Here the CDR3 reads CASSQDLRGPDYNEQFF. The CDR3 nucleotides read TGTGCCAGCAGCCAAGATCTCCGAGGGCCGGACTACAATGAGCAGTTCTTC. The rearrangement joins TRBV4-2 to TRBJ2-1, with a tentative D call TRBD2 (5 bases). This CDR3 is 17 amino acids long. V gave up 0 bases and J gave up 3 bases, with 15 bases separating them. Per the germline V gene, CDR1 is LGHNA and CDR2 is YNFKEQ.

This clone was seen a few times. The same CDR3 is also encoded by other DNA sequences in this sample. DNA of the CDR3: TGTGCCAGCTCACCACCCGGGAACTATGGCTACACCTTC. It codes for CASSPPGNYGYTF. The rearrangement uses TRBV18 and TRBJ1-2, with D uncertain. The germline gives CDR1 KGHSH, CDR2 LQKENI. Trimming removed 0 bases from V and 2 bases from J, with 4 bases in between. The CDR3 loop spans 13 amino acids.

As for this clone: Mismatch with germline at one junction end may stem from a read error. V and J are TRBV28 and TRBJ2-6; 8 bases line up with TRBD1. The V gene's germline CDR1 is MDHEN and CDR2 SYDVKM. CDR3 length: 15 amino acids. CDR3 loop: CASRTTGDGANGLTF. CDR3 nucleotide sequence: TGTGCCAGCAGAACGACAGGGGATGGGGCCAACGGCCTGACTTTC. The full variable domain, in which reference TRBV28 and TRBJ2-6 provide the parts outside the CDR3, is DVKVTQSSRYLVKRTGEKVFLECVQDMDHENMFWYRQDPGLGLRLIYFSYDVKMKEKGDIPEGYSVSREKKERFSLILESASTNQTSMYLCASRTTGDGANGLTFGAGSRLTVL.

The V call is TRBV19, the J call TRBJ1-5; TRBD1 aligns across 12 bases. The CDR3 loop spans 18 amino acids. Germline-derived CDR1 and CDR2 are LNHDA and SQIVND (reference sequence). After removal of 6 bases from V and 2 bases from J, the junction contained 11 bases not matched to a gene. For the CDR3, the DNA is TGTGCCAGTAGGTCGCTCGGGACAGGGGGCTTGGGCAATCAGCCCCAGCATTTT. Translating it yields CASRSLGTGGLGNQPQHF.

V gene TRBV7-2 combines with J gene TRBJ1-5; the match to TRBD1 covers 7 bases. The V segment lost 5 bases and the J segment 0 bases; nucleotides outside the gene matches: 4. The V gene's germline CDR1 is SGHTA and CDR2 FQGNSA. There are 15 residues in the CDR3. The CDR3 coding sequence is TGTGCCAGCAGCCGGGACAGCGATAGCAATCAGCCCCAGCATTTT. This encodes CASSRDSDSNQPQHF. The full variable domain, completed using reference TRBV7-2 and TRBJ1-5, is GAGVSQSPSNKVTEKGKDVELRCDPISGHTALYWYRQSLGQGLEFLIYFQGNSAPDKSGLPSDRFSAERTGGSVSTLTIQRTQQEDSAVYLCASSRDSDSNQPQHFGDGTRLSIL.

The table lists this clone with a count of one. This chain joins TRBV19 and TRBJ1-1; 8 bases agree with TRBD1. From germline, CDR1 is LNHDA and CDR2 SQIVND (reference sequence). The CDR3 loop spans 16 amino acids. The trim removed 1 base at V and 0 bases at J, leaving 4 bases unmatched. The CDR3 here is CASSIGRTGLNTEAFF. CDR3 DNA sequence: TGTGCCAGTAGTATAGGGAGGACAGGGCTGAACACTGAAGCTTTCTTT.

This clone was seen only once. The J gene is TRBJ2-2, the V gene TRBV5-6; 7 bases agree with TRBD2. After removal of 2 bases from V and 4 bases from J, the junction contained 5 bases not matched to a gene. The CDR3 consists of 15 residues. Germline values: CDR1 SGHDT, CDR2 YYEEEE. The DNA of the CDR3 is TGTGCCAGCAGCTTAGGGGCGGGAGTCACCGGGGAGCTGTTTTTT. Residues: CASSLGAGVTGELFF.

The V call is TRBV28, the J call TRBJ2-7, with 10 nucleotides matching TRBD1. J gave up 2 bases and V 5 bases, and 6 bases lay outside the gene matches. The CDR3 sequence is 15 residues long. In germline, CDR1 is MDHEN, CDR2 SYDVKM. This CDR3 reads CASSTRTGGTYEQYF. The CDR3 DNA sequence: TGTGCCAGCAGTACCCGGACAGGGGGTACCTACGAGCAGTACTTC.

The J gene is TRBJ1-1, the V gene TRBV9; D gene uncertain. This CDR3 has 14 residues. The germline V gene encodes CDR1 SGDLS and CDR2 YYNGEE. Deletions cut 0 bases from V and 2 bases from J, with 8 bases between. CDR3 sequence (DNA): TGTGCCAGCAGCGTAGAATCACATAACACTGAAGCTTTCTTT. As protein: CASSVESHNTEAFF.

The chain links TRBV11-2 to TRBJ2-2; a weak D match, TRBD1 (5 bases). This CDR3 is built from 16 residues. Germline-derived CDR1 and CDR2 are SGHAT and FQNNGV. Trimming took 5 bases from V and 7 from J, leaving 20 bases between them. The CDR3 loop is CASSPQGRAIGGELFF. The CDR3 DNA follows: TGTGCCAGCAGCCCGCAAGGCAGGGCTATCGGCGGGGAGCTGTTTTTT.

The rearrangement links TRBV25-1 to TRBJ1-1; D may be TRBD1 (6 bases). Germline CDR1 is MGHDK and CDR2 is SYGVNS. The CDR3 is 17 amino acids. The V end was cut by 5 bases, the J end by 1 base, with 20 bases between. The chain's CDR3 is CASSPRGRGRSNTEAFF. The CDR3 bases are TGTGCCAGCAGTCCCCGGGGCAGGGGTAGGTCGAACACTGAAGCTTTCTTT.